Below, 18 T cell receptor beta chains from the same sample are listed, as sequenced in a study of CD8 T cells in Susac syndrome. The authors reverse transcribed roughly 0.5 to 1 ug RNA with random hexamers. MiXCR, run by TCRdb on the immunoSEQ multiplex PCR reads, gives a single entry per CDR3 protein. The repertoire includes 150,000 to 250,000 distinct CDR3 sequences, about 95% of them detected once, and roughly 0.088% sits in the top ten. Material: CD4+ T cells from PBMCs. These receptors came from a human donor with multiple sclerosis.

The chain joins TRBV2 to TRBJ2-1; D is possibly TRBD1 or TRBD2 (5 bases each). This CDR3 has 15 residues. Trimming cost V 3 bases and J 0 bases, with 9 bases left between them. Germline V lookup: CDR1 SNHLY, CDR2 FYNNEI. The CDR3 reads CASSEGTNSYNEQFF. The CDR3 nucleotides read TGTGCCAGCAGTGAGGGGACCAACTCCTACAATGAGCAGTTCTTC.

This clonotype has a single count. The chain couples TRBV7-9 to TRBJ2-3, with 7 bases that match TRBD2. From germline, CDR1 is SEHNR and CDR2 FQNEAQ (reference sequence). Losses at the gene ends were 5 bases for V and 11 bases for J; bases not matched to a gene: 7. The CDR3 is made up of 12 amino acids. The CDR3 is CASSRAGDVQYF. CDR3 nucleotide sequence: TGTGCCAGCAGCCGCGCGGGGGACGTGCAGTATTTT.

V usage is TRBV3-1 and J usage is TRBJ2-7, with D perhaps matching TRBD2 (5 bases). V was trimmed by 3 bases and J by 3 bases, leaving 15 bases between them. The CDR3 runs 15 residues. CDR1 is LGHDT, CDR2 YNNKEL, per germline (reference sequence). The CDR3 coding sequence is TGTGCCAGCAGCCATGCCCCGGGGTTCGACTACGAGCAGTACTTC. Its translation is CASSHAPGFDYEQYF.

The chain has TRBV18 and TRBJ2-1; D possibly corresponds to TRBD2 (5 bases). CDR1 and CDR2 (germline): KGHSH, LQKENI. The ends were cut back, 6 bases at V and 8 bases at J, with 11 bases in the middle. The CDR3 length is 12 residues. The CDR3 loop reads CASSPLAHEQFF. CDR3 coding DNA: TGTGCCAGCTCTCCTCTAGCACATGAGCAGTTCTTC.

The V and J genes are TRBV5-1 and TRBJ1-2; a weak D match, TRBD1 (5 bases). Trimming removed 3 bases at V and 1 base at J, with 7 bases between. The CDR3 totals 13 residues. The germline gives CDR1 SGHRS, CDR2 YFSETQ. The CDR3 DNA sequence: TGCGCCAGCAGCTCCGGACATAACTATGGCTACACCTTC. Amino acid sequence: CASSSGHNYGYTF.

The chain combines TRBV4-1 with TRBJ1-2; D remains unclear. Germline V gene lookup returns CDR1 MGHRA and CDR2 YSYEKL. The CDR3 contains 12 residues. V lost 5 bases to trimming and J lost 8 bases, with 12 bases between them. CDR3 sequence (DNA): TGCGCCAGCAGCAACCGGAGGGCCGGCTACACCTTC. Residues: CASSNRRAGYTF.

This chain uses TRBV30 with TRBJ1-1; D call uncertain. This CDR3 comprises 13 residues. The germline V and J ends were trimmed by 0 bases and 5 bases, with 10 bases remaining between them. Germline-derived CDR1 and CDR2 are GTSNPN and SVGIG (reference sequence). CDR3 DNA sequence: TGTGCCTGGAGTGTTATTTTTGAGACTGAAGCTTTCTTT. This codes for CAWSVIFETEAFF. The full variable domain, its missing parts supplied by reference TRBV30 and TRBJ1-1, is SQTIHQWPATLVQPVGSPLSLECTVEGTSNPNLYWYRQAAGRGLQLLFYSVGIGQISSEVPQNLSASRPQDRQFILSSKKLLLSDSGFYLCAWSVIFETEAFFGQGTRLTVV.

The chain carries TRBV2 and TRBJ2-7, with D unresolved. V was pared by 1 base and J by 5 bases, with 9 bases between. The length of the CDR3 is 13 residues. The germline V gene has CDR1 SNHLY and CDR2 FYNNEI. The CDR3 bases are TGTGCCAGCAGTGAAGGCCTTTATCACGAGCAGTACTTC. Amino acid sequence: CASSEGLYHEQYF.

The gene calls are TRBV29-1 and TRBJ2-5; 11 bases agree with TRBD1. The V segment lost 4 bases and the J segment 2 bases; nucleotides outside the gene matches: 3. Germline lookup yields CDR1 SQVTM and CDR2 ANQGSEA. The CDR3 consists of 14 residues. The DNA of the CDR3 is TGCAGCGTTGCCGGACAGGGGGCTCAAGAGACCCAGTACTTC. Translated: CSVAGQGAQETQYF.

This sequence joins TRBV9 and TRBJ1-1; D is unclear. The CDR3 spans 13 residues. The V and J ends lost 1 base and 4 bases respectively, with 8 bases between them. Per the germline V gene, CDR1 is SGDLS and CDR2 is YYNGEE. CDR3 amino acids: CASSVFVSTEAFF. The CDR3 DNA sequence: TGTGCCAGCAGCGTATTCGTAAGCACTGAAGCTTTCTTT.

This sequence joins TRBV30 and TRBJ2-7, with TRBD1 as a possible D gene (6 bases). CDR1 is GTSNPN and CDR2 is SVGIG in the germline V gene (reference sequence). V was clipped by 3 bases and J by 2 bases, with 11 bases between them. The CDR3 covers 13 residues. CDR3 in amino acids: CAWSPRGAYEQYF. CDR3 in DNA: TGTGCCTGGAGCCCCAGGGGTGCCTACGAGCAGTACTTC.

This chain joins TRBV9 and TRBJ2-5; the match to TRBD1 covers 7 bases. Germline assignment: CDR1 SGDLS and CDR2 YYNGEE. This CDR3 comprises 15 residues. The V segment lost 2 bases and the J segment 1 base; nucleotides outside the gene matches: 5. The CDR3 bases are TGTGCCAGCAGCGTCCAGGGGGTCAGCCAAGAGACCCAGTACTTC. Amino acids: CASSVQGVSQETQYF.

The gene calls are TRBV12-3 or TRBV12-4 and TRBJ2-1; 7 bases are a match to TRBD2. The CDR3 runs 15 residues. J gave up 5 bases and V 7 bases, and 11 bases lay outside the gene matches. DNA for the CDR3: TGTGCCAGCACCCCTAGCGGAAGAGGGAACAATGAGCAGTTCTTC. Its translation is CASTPSGRGNNEQFF.

V and J are TRBV27 and TRBJ2-1; D ambiguous. V was clipped by 4 bases and J by 9 bases, with 19 bases between them. Germline CDR1 MNHEY, CDR2 SMNVEV (reference sequence). The CDR3 is made up of 15 amino acids. The CDR3 protein is CASSSYRVQGLEQFF. The DNA for the CDR3 is TGTGCCAGCAGTTCCTACCGTGTTCAAGGGCTTGAGCAGTTCTTC.

The chain employs TRBV9 and TRBJ1-5, with 7 positions matching TRBD1. The CDR3 extends over 14 amino acids. CDR1 is SGDLS, CDR2 YYNGEE, per germline. J lost 7 bases, V lost 1 base, and 5 bases had no gene match. CDR3 DNA sequence: TGTGCCAGCAGCGTATTGGCAGGGGGGCAGCCCCAGCATTTT. Encoded protein: CASSVLAGGQPQHF.

V and J are TRBV24-1 and TRBJ2-3, with D perhaps matching TRBD1 or TRBD2 (6 bases each). Trimming pared 1 base from V and 2 bases from J, leaving 12 bases between. The germline CDR1 and CDR2 sequences are KGHDR and SFDVKD. The CDR3 totals 16 residues. Here the CDR3 DNA reads TGTGCCACCAGTGATTTACTCCCGGGGGCCACAGATACGCAGTATTTT. It is translated as CATSDLLPGATDTQYF.

V and J are TRBV7-2 and TRBJ2-4; tentative D call: TRBD1 (5 bases). Germline CDR1 is SGHTA and CDR2 is FQGNSA. The CDR3 loop spans 13 amino acids. V gave up 4 bases and J gave up 7 bases, with 11 bases separating them. CDR3 bases: TGTGCCAGCAGCTCGCAGGGTAGGAACATTCAGTACTTC. Its translation is CASSSQGRNIQYF.

This clonotype was counted a single time. This chain joins TRBV11-1 and TRBJ1-2; 12 bases match TRBD1. Germline-derived CDR1 and CDR2 are SGHAT and FQDESV (reference sequence). Trimming took 5 bases from V and 4 from J; bases not matched to a gene: 5. This CDR3 is built from 15 residues. Here the CDR3 DNA reads TGTGCCAGCAGCGGCCGGGACAGGGGGCCCTATGGCTACACCTTC. It specifies CASSGRDRGPYGYTF.